This T cell receptor (beta chain) derives from a study of vaccination effects on CD4 cells after COVID-19 (dated by TCRdb to between 2021 and 2024). General notes on the study: Each participant got two doses of an mRNA SARS-CoV-2 vaccine, either BNT162b2 or mRNA-1273. The study compared SARS-CoV-2 spike-specific CD4+ TCR repertoires before and after mRNA vaccination in COVID-19 convalescent patients and infection-naive vaccine recipients. A total of 9 to 11 COVID-19 convalescent patients and a handful of SARS-CoV-2-naive healthy vaccine recipients were included in the full study. Cultures from other donors in the study were sequenced using the Oncomine TCR Beta short-read assay on an Illumina iSeq 100. The study at large found these results: Clones induced by infection and clones induced by vaccination both contracted markedly at late timepoints after vaccination, which fits with T cell responses waning over time. In healthy vaccine recipients, vaccine-induced clones were almost all SARS-CoV-2 mono-reactive, with only 1 of 255 being cross-reactive with common cold coronaviruses. The study was limited by a small number of convalescent patients and lacked early post-infection timepoints.

The ViraFEST assay stimulated PBMC with viral peptide pools and then used TCR sequencing to identify antigen-specific CD4+ T cell clonotypes by expansion. After about 9 days of culture, CD4+ T cells were isolated with the EasySep CD4+ T cell isolation kit. The absence of prior SARS-CoV-2 infection in healthy vaccine recipients was confirmed by negative nucleocapsid antibodies before and after vaccination. Each well held roughly 2 million PBMC cultured in IMDM containing roughly 4.9% human AB serum, 8.5 to 10 IU/ml IL-2 and gentamicin, along with 8 to 10 ug/ml peptides. On days 3 and 7, half of the culture medium was replaced with fresh IL-2-containing medium. Unless noted otherwise, every peptide stimulation condition was cultured in triplicate wells. PBMC were separated from whole blood using Ficoll-Paque Plus gradient centrifugation and were then either cryopreserved at -140C or used fresh. The spike proteins of SARS-CoV-2 and of the common cold coronaviruses HCoV-NL63, HCoV-OC43 and HCoV-229E were spanned by overlapping peptide pools. The QIAamp micro DNA kit was used to extract genomic DNA from the cultured CD4+ T cells.

V is cut back by 5 bases and J by 0 bases, with 10 bases in the junction unmatched. The CDR3 sequence holds 19 residues, the cysteine and phenylalanine included. Left in the record is the CDR3 DNA by itself, 57 bases read in frame from the first base. CDR1 SGHRS and CDR2 YFSETQ were looked up in the germline V gene. Libraries were made using the immunoSEQ multiplex PCR assay. DNA from the cultured and isolated CD4+ T cells underwent TCR beta CDR3 sequencing. Processing in the source paper ran as follows. Non-productive TCR sequences were discarded, and reads were trimmed to the CDR3 region, with only CDR3s of 7 or more amino acids retained. Antigen-specific clonotypes were identified using the MANAFEST web app by comparison of expansion in peptide wells against reference cultures. To count as positive, a clone had to show expansion at FDR<0.05 compared with the reference and with all other wells, an odds ratio above 5, and a frequency above 0.1% in two replicate wells. Cross-reactive clonotypes were defined as significantly expanded in SARS-CoV-2 spike wells and in at least one common cold coronavirus spike condition. CDR3 similarity was assessed by Levenshtein distance with the stringdist R package, and unrooted trees were built with ape in R 3.6.1. TCRdb stores this immuneACCESS table with in-frame sequences only. Part of the clones is absent; in the studies checked, under half of the shortfall reflects unresolved V genes, and no reason is known for the rest. V, J and clone size reflect that table, while D and trimming were determined from the DNA. This sample lists 40,000 to 50,000 clones; over 75% were detected once. Clones ranked in the top ten supply 2.5% to 3.5% of the sample.

About this clone itself: It has no known antigen specificity. One base away there is no much larger clone; base qualities are not given.

Sequenced here: CD4+ T cells from PBMCs cultured with HCoV-NL63 spike peptides, sampled before COVID-19 vaccination. According to the study, the label for this sample's cell subset or site signals: HCoV-NL63 spike overlapping peptide pool stimulation. The V and J segments used are TRBV5-1 and TRBJ2-6, with 11 bases in between that match TRBD1. The receptor comes from a human donor who received a COVID-19 vaccine. The encoded CDR3 is CASSFGQGAASSGANVLTF. The sequenced DNA is TGCGCCAGCAGTTTCGGACAGGGGGCTGCCAGCTCTGGGGCCAACGTCCTGACTTTC.